Listed below are T cell receptor beta chains from one sample, sequenced in a study of technical replicates of blood from a handful of donors. The protocol was immunoSEQ multiplex PCR, while the TCRdb copy is restricted to in-frame clones and leaves out a portion. This sample carries 80,000 to 85,000 clones, about 89% of them seen once, and the ten largest clones take approximately 0.39%. What was sequenced was T cells isolated from PBMCs. The receptor set was obtained from a human donor in good health. Each CDR3 is given with its conserved first and last residue. The order of the fields is D gene, CDR3 length, clone size, J gene, V gene, CDR3 protein, CDR3 DNA. A D gene is named only where the DNA matches it firmly. Only part of the rows carry a size: once, few, many, or a class if the clone is expanded.

TRBD2	16	NA	TRBJ2-7	TRBV2	CASRPTSGGISYEQYF	TGTGCCAGCAGGCCCACTAGCGGGGGAATCTCCTACGAGCAGTACTTC
TRBD1	12	once	TRBJ1-1	TRBV7-2	CASSDRGTEAFF	TGTGCCAGCAGTGACAGGGGTACCGAAGCTTTCTTT
TRBD2	13	NA	TRBJ2-1	TRBV19	CAAEQRGGNEQFF	TGTGCCGCCGAGCAGCGGGGCGGGAATGAGCAGTTCTTC
NA	11	NA	TRBJ2-7	TRBV7-2	CASSFGSEQYF	TGTGCCAGCAGCTTCGGGTCCGAGCAGTACTTC
NA	17	NA	TRBJ1-5	TRBV5-8	CASSLEYSRALNQPQHF	TGTGCCAGCAGCTTGGAGTATTCTCGAGCCCTCAATCAGCCCCAGCATTTT
TRBD2	13	NA	TRBJ2-1	TRBV2	CASVREAYNEQFF	TGTGCCAGCGTGCGGGAGGCCTACAATGAGCAGTTCTTC
TRBD1	12	NA	TRBJ1-2	TRBV6-1	CASRGQDYGYTF	TGTGCCAGCAGGGGACAGGACTATGGCTACACCTTC
NA	14	NA	TRBJ1-2	TRBV10-3	CAISDGRQLYGYTF	TGTGCCATCAGTGATGGAAGACAGCTTTATGGCTACACCTTC
TRBD2	16	NA	TRBJ2-1	TRBV4-3	CASSQVIAGGYNEQFF	TGCGCCAGCAGCCAAGTCATAGCGGGAGGGTACAATGAGCAGTTCTTC
NA	15	NA	TRBJ1-2	TRBV6-1	CASSEGTPYSYGYTF	TGTGCCAGCAGTGAAGGGACACCTTACTCCTATGGCTACACCTTC
NA	14	NA	TRBJ2-7	TRBV28	CASSLEAGSYEQYF	TGTGCCAGCAGTTTAGAGGCAGGGTCTTACGAGCAGTACTTC
TRBD2	16	NA	TRBJ2-1	TRBV27	CASSPGTSGWYNEQFF	TGTGCCAGCAGTCCCGGGACTAGCGGATGGTACAATGAGCAGTTCTTC
NA	14	few	TRBJ1-1	TRBV28	CASRRGIGNTEAFF	TGTGCCAGTCGGCGGGGGATTGGGAACACTGAAGCTTTCTTT